Each of the 27 T cell receptor beta chains below was sequenced from the same sample in a study of identical twins. Each CDR3 protein is one row after TCRdb ran MiXCR on the 5' RACE reads. Among approximately 1.8 million distinct CDR3 sequences listed, under 35% were seen once. Sequenced: cord blood. These receptors all come from a newborn girl in good health.

This clonotype was detected once. The V and J genes are TRBV25-1 and TRBJ2-2, with TRBD1 identical over 9 bases. This CDR3 comprises 16 residues. V lost 1 base to trimming and J lost 4 bases; unmatched junction nucleotides: 4. Germline loops: CDR1 MGHDK, CDR2 SYGVNS. The CDR3 DNA follows: TGTGCCAGCAGTGAATTGGAGACAGGGGGCACCGGGGAGCTGTTTTTT. Translating it yields CASSELETGGTGELFF.

For the CDR3, the DNA is TGTGCCAGCAGCCAAGACCACGGGGAGACCCAGTACTTC. Translating it yields CASSQDHGETQYF. J is TRBJ2-5 and V is TRBV3-1; the D is unclear. V was shortened by 0 bases and J by 5 bases, with 7 bases between the two germline ends. Germline-derived CDR1 and CDR2 are LGHDT and YNNKEL (reference sequence). This CDR3 comprises 13 residues.

This clonotype has just one count. The V call is TRBV10-3, the J call TRBJ2-2; D may be TRBD1 (5 bases). Germline-derived CDR1 and CDR2 are ENHRY and SYGVKD. The CDR3 sequence is 14 residues long. The germline V and J ends were trimmed by 6 bases and 0 bases, with 8 bases remaining between them. The CDR3 DNA is TGTGCCATCAGATGGACAACGAACACCGGGGAGCTGTTTTTT. Its protein product is CAIRWTTNTGELFF.

This chain links TRBV20-1 with TRBJ1-1; possible D gene TRBD1, 6 bases. Trimming removed 3 bases from V and 7 bases from J, with 12 bases in between. The length of the CDR3 is 12 residues. In germline, CDR1 is DFQATT, CDR2 SNEGSKA (reference sequence). The CDR3 loop is CSARDHRVEAFF. CDR3 coding DNA: TGCAGTGCTAGGGACCACAGGGTTGAAGCTTTCTTT.

This clonotype was counted a few times. The rearrangement links TRBV7-2 to TRBJ2-5; TRBD2 matches at 10 bases. Germline V CDR1 and CDR2: SGHTA, FQGNSA. Trimming took 3 bases from V and 11 from J; bases not matched to a gene: 3. CDR3 length: 12 amino acids. The CDR3 coding sequence is TGTGCCAGCAGCTTTCTAGCGGGGGATCAGTACTTC. The encoded protein is CASSFLAGDQYF.

This clonotype has just a few counts. The rearrangement links TRBV3-1 to TRBJ2-4; no clear D gene. Trimming pared 0 bases from V and 13 bases from J, leaving 10 bases between. Germline V gives CDR1 LGHDT, CDR2 YNNKEL (reference sequence). The CDR3 consists of 12 residues. CDR3 sequence: CASSQDGVEQYF. The CDR3 region has the DNA TGTGCCAGCAGCCAAGATGGGGTGGAGCAGTACTTC.

The V and J genes are TRBV12-3 or TRBV12-4 and TRBJ2-5, with D perhaps TRBD1 (5 bases). TRBJ2-7 matches the DNA end more closely, so the J call is doubtful. The CDR3 is 15 residues long. The CDR3 sequence: CASSSEEGHPYEQYF. CDR3 coding DNA: TGTGCCAGCAGTTCCGAGGAAGGACATCCCTACGAGCAGTACTTC.

This clonotype was recorded many times. The chain employs TRBV29-1 and TRBJ2-5; D unclear. CDR1 and CDR2 from the germline V gene are SQVTM and ANQGSEA. Trimming pared 3 bases from V and 1 base from J, leaving 9 bases between. The CDR3 runs to 13 residues. The CDR3 coding sequence is TGCAGCGTTGATTGGTCTACCCAAGAGACCCAGTACTTC. Translated: CSVDWSTQETQYF.

This clonotype was counted a few times. This chain uses TRBV20-1 with TRBJ2-5; a possible D gene is TRBD2 (5 bases). This CDR3 has 15 residues. CDR1 DFQATT and CDR2 SNEGSKA come from the germline V gene (reference sequence). Trimming took off 0 bases at V and 5 bases at J, with 16 bases between the two ends. CDR3 in amino acids: CSARDRQWERETQYF. CDR3 DNA sequence: TGCAGTGCTAGAGATCGCCAGTGGGAGAGGGAGACCCAGTACTTC.

V is TRBV29-1 and J is TRBJ1-4; no firm D call. CDR3 length: 12 amino acids. Germline assignment: CDR1 SQVTM and CDR2 ANQGSEA. V dropped 3 bases and J dropped 6 bases, with 8 bases sitting between them. CDR3 sequence (DNA): TGCAGCGTTGAGAGTTTAGATGAAAAACTGTTTTTT. It encodes CSVESLDEKLFF.

Details on this clonotype: A clone one base away is much larger, so this may be a read error. No conserved phenylalanine or tryptophan ends this CDR3, so it is likely a read error. This rearrangement joins TRBV12-3 or TRBV12-4 to TRBJ1-2; TRBD1 might be the D (6 bases). Trimming removed 0 bases at V and 4 bases at J, with 9 bases between. This CDR3 contains 14 residues. The chain's CDR3 is CASSLARGIYGYTS. The CDR3 coding sequence is TGTGCCAGCAGTTTAGCCAGGGGAATCTATGGCTACACCTCC.

CDR3 sequence: CASSLVRRTGDSYEQYF. CDR3 nucleotide sequence: TGTGCCAGCAGCTTAGTTCGGCGGACAGGGGACTCCTACGAGCAGTACTTC. V gene TRBV7-9 combines with J gene TRBJ2-7; 9 nucleotides agree with TRBD1. This CDR3 region has 17 residues. Unmatched junction bases numbered 7, after V lost 1 base and J lost 0 bases. CDR1 is SEHNR, CDR2 FQNEAQ, per germline (reference sequence).

This clonotype was picked up a small number of times. CDR3 protein: CASSRDTSHSPLHF. CDR3 DNA: TGTGCCAGCAGCCGGGACACTTCCCATTCACCCCTCCACTTT. The rearrangement links TRBV25-1 to TRBJ1-6; D perhaps matches TRBD1 (6 bases). The germline gives CDR1 MGHDK, CDR2 SYGVNS. The CDR3 is made up of 14 amino acids. Trimming shortened V by 6 bases and J by 8 bases, and 14 bases separated the two germline ends.

In DNA form, the CDR3 reads TGCAGTGCTAGAGTGTCCCAGCACCTCACCGGGGAGCTGTTTTTT. The encoded protein is CSARVSQHLTGELFF. The rearrangement joins TRBV20-1 to TRBJ2-2, with unresolved D. Germline CDR1 and CDR2: DFQATT and SNEGSKA (reference sequence). Trimming shortened V by 1 base and J by 4 bases, and 13 bases separated the two germline ends. The CDR3 length is 15 residues.

This clonotype was recorded at least ten times. The rearrangement links TRBV29-1 to TRBJ2-1; D is uncertain. There are 13 residues in the CDR3. V was pared by 7 bases and J by 0 bases, with 10 bases between. Germline assignment: CDR1 SQVTM and CDR2 ANQGSEA. The CDR3: CSAFSSSYNEQFF. DNA of the CDR3: TGCAGCGCATTCTCGAGCTCCTACAATGAGCAGTTCTTC.

This chain connects TRBV5-1 to TRBJ2-7; 8 bases match TRBD2. Trimming at V came to 2 bases and at J to 4 bases, leaving 14 bases not matched to a gene. The CDR3 is made up of 17 amino acids. Germline values: CDR1 SGHRS, CDR2 YFSETQ. CDR3 bases: TGCGCCAGCAGCTTAAGAGGGGGACTAGGACGTGCGTACGAGCAGTACTTC. Translation: CASSLRGGLGRAYEQYF.

The rearrangement links TRBV20-1 to TRBJ1-5; a weak D match, TRBD1 (5 bases). CDR3 length: 17 residues. The V end was cut by 3 bases, the J end by 1 base, with 19 bases between. Germline V CDR1 and CDR2: DFQATT, SNEGSKA (reference sequence). The CDR3 reads CSASPGAYLVSNQPQHF. The DNA of the CDR3 is TGCAGTGCTAGTCCCGGGGCGTACTTAGTGAGCAATCAGCCCCAGCATTTT.

The genes are TRBV2 and TRBJ1-2; 7 bases are shared with TRBD1. J was trimmed by 2 bases and V by 6 bases; bases with no gene match: 12. There are 16 residues in the CDR3. The germline V gene encodes CDR1 SNHLY and CDR2 FYNNEI. This CDR3 reads CASRLGTASPNYGYTF. CDR3 sequence (DNA): TGTGCCAGCAGACTCGGGACAGCGAGCCCAAACTATGGCTACACCTTC.

The chain couples TRBV12-5 to TRBJ2-7, with D possibly TRBD2 on 5 matching bases. Trimming removed 3 bases at V and 3 bases at J, with 6 bases between. The CDR3 runs 12 residues. Germline assignment: CDR1 LGHNT and CDR2 FRNRAP. CDR3 sequence reads: CASGFGDYEQYF. The CDR3, as DNA: TGTGCTAGTGGTTTCGGGGACTACGAGCAGTACTTC.

The J gene is TRBJ2-7, the V gene TRBV20-1; TRBD2 is a possible D gene (5 bases). The CDR3 consists of 14 residues. V lost 3 bases and J 4 bases, leaving 16 bases between the germline ends. Germline loops: CDR1 DFQATT, CDR2 SNEGSKA (reference sequence). The CDR3 sequence: CSASPLAYLYEQYF. The CDR3 DNA follows: TGCAGTGCTAGCCCCCTAGCATATCTTTACGAGCAGTACTTC.

This chain joins TRBV20-1 and TRBJ2-7; 8 bases align to TRBD2. Germline V lookup: CDR1 DFQATT, CDR2 SNEGSKA (reference sequence). Losses at the gene ends were 3 bases for V and 0 bases for J; bases not matched to a gene: 7. This CDR3 contains 15 residues. The CDR3 here is CSASGRAANSYEQYF. As DNA, the CDR3 is TGCAGTGCTAGCGGGAGGGCGGCAAACTCCTACGAGCAGTACTTC.

Only a few counts were recorded for this clonotype. The chain couples TRBV20-1 to TRBJ2-3; maybe TRBD2 (5 bases). V was clipped by 2 bases and J by 0 bases, with 9 bases between them. This CDR3 is built from 14 residues. Germline values: CDR1 DFQATT, CDR2 SNEGSKA (reference sequence). This CDR3 reads CSARRETSTDTQYF. CDR3 in DNA: TGCAGTGCTAGACGGGAAACTAGCACAGATACGCAGTATTTT.

The V gene is TRBV12-3 or TRBV12-4, the J gene TRBJ1-3; D perhaps matches TRBD1 (6 bases). This CDR3 is 13 amino acids long. Trimming left V 6 bases short and J 2 bases short, with 8 bases between. The CDR3 sequence is CASRRDTGNTIYF. The CDR3 nucleotides read TGTGCCAGCAGAAGGGACACTGGAAACACCATATATTTT.

The V and J genes are TRBV20-1 and TRBJ2-3; a possible D gene is TRBD1 (6 bases). V lost 3 bases to trimming and J lost 6 bases, with 22 bases between them. Germline CDR1 reads DFQATT; CDR2 reads SNEGSKA (reference sequence). The CDR3 is 16 amino acids. CDR3 DNA: TGCAGTGCTAGGGGGGCTCGCGGTAGCTCCCCGGATACGCAGTATTTT. Encoded protein: CSARGARGSSPDTQYF.

Only one count was recorded for this clonotype. The CDR3 reads CSAPRGLAVGEQYF. In DNA, the CDR3 is TGCAGTGCTCCCCGTGGACTAGCGGTCGGTGAGCAGTACTTC. The V and J genes are TRBV20-1 and TRBJ2-7, with 10 bases fitting TRBD2. V was clipped by 5 bases and J by 7 bases; unmatched bases: 11. Germline lookup yields CDR1 DFQATT and CDR2 SNEGSKA (reference sequence). The CDR3 consists of 14 residues.

DNA for the CDR3: TGCGCCAGCAGTCTTGGGGGGAGGCTAGCCAAAAACATTCAGTACTTC. Translation gives CASSLGGRLAKNIQYF. The chain links TRBV5-1 to TRBJ2-4; D may be TRBD2 (6 bases). This CDR3 region has 16 residues. CDR1 and CDR2 from the germline V gene are SGHRS and YFSETQ. Trimming cost V 5 bases and J 0 bases, with 15 bases left between them.

This chain joins TRBV9 and TRBJ2-3, with D hard to call. Germline V gene data show CDR1 as SGDLS and CDR2 as YYNGEE. The CDR3 totals 12 residues. V was trimmed by 0 bases and J by 5 bases, leaving 4 bases between them. This CDR3 is CASSVAKDTQYF. In nucleotides, the CDR3 is TGTGCCAGCAGCGTAGCTAAAGATACGCAGTATTTT.